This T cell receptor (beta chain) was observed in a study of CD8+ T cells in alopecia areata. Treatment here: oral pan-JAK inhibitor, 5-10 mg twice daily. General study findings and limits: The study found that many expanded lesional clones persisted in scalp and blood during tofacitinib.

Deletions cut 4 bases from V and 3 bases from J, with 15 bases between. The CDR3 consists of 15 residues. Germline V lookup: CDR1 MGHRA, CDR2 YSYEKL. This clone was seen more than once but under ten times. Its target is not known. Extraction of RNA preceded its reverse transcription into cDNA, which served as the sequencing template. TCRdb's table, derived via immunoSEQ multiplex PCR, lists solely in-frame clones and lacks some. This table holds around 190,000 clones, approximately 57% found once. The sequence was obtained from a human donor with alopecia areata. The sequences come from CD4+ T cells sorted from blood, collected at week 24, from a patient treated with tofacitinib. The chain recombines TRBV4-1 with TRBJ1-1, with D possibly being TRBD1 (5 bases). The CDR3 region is CASSRPGLRDTEAFF. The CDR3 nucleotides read TGCGCCAGCAGCCGGCCGGGACTGAGGGACACTGAAGCTTTCTTT.